The 6 T cell receptor beta chains in this list originate from one sample, sequenced in a study of response to subunit inactivated influenza vaccine. TCRdb processed the RT-PCR reads anew with MiXCR; each CDR3 protein has one entry. The sample comprises under 500,000 distinct CDR3 sequences, approximately 11% of which are singletons, and less than 15% rests with the top ten. The sequenced sample was PBMCs from blood, obtained 40 to 50 days after vaccination. All receptors derive from a man aged 45 to 65 who received an inactivated influenza vaccine.

This clonotype was counted at least ten times. The chain joins TRBV11-2 to TRBJ2-1; D possibly corresponds to TRBD2 (6 bases). CDR1 SGHAT and CDR2 FQNNGV come from the germline V gene. CDR3 length: 18 amino acids. Trimming pared 1 base from V and 3 bases from J, leaving 19 bases between. For the CDR3, the DNA is TGTGCCAGCAGCTTAGTAAGGTACCTCAGGGAGGTCTACAATGAGCAGTTCTTC. Translation gives CASSLVRYLREVYNEQFF.

This clonotype has only one observation. The chain couples TRBV5-1 to TRBJ2-5; D perhaps matches TRBD2 (6 bases). Germline V gives CDR1 SGHRS, CDR2 YFSETQ. V was pared by 2 bases and J by 4 bases, with 15 bases between. This CDR3 region has 15 residues. DNA for the CDR3: TGCGCCAGCAGCTTTAATTCCGGGGGTGGAGAGACCCAGTACTTC. Translating it yields CASSFNSGGGETQYF.

This clonotype was picked up many times. This rearrangement joins TRBV12-3 or TRBV12-4 to TRBJ2-2; no clear D gene. This CDR3 comprises 12 residues. Trimming left V 0 bases short and J 10 bases short, with 6 bases between. The CDR3 is CASSLAGEELFF. The CDR3 region has the DNA TGTGCCAGCAGTTTAGCAGGCGAGGAGCTGTTTTTT.

This clonotype was seen ten or more times. The chain employs TRBV5-5 and TRBJ1-5; no clear D. CDR3 size: 15 residues. V was trimmed by 0 bases and J by 0 bases, leaving 7 bases between them. Per the germline V gene, CDR1 is SGHKS and CDR2 is YYEKEE (reference sequence). The CDR3 region is CASSLERYSNQPQHF. In nucleotides, the CDR3 is TGTGCCAGCAGCTTGGAGCGATATAGCAATCAGCCCCAGCATTTT.

This clonotype came up many times. The rearrangement joins TRBV10-3 to TRBJ2-7; possibly TRBD2 for D (5 bases). Germline lookup yields CDR1 ENHRY and CDR2 SYGVKD. The CDR3 contains 11 residues. V was cut by 6 bases and J by 4 bases, with 7 bases left in between. For the CDR3, the DNA is TGTGCCATCAGGAGGGAGTACGAGCAGTACTTC. Protein product: CAIRREYEQYF.

This clonotype was seen many times. The rearrangement uses TRBV6-1 and TRBJ2-2; TRBD2 matches at 9 bases. Germline loops: CDR1 MNHNS, CDR2 SASEGT. V lost 3 bases, J lost 8 bases, and 4 bases stayed unmatched. The CDR3 covers 14 residues. CDR3 coding DNA: TGTGCCAGCAGTGAGCGGGAGGGCCCAGGGGAGCTGTTTTTT. This encodes CASSEREGPGELFF.